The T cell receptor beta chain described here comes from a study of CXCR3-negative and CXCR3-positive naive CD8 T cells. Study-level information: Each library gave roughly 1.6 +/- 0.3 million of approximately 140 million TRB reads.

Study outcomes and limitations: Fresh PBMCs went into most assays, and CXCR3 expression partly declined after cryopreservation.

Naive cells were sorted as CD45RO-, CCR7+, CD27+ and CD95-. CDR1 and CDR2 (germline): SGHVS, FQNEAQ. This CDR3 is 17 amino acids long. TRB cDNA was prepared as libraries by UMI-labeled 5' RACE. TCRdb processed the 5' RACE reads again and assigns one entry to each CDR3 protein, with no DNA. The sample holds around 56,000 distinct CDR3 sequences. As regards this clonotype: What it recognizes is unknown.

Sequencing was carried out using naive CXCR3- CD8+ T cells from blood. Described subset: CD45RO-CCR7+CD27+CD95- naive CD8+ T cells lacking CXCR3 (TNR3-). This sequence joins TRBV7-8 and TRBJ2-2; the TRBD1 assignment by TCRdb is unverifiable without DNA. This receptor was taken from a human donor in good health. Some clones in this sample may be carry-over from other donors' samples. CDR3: CASSLPDSQVYTGELFF.